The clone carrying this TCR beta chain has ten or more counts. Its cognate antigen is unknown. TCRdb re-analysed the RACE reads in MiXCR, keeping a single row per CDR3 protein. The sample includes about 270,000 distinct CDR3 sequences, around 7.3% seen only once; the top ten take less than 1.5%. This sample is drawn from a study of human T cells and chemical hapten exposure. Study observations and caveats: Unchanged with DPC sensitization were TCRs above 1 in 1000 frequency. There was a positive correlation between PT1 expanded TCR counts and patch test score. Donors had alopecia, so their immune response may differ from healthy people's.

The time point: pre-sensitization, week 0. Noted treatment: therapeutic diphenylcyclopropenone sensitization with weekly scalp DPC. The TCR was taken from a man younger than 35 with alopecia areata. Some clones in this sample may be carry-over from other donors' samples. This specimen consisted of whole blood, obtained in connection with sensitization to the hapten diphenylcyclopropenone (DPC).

As DNA, the CDR3 is TGTGCCAGCAGTTACGAGGGGGGCGGCAATCAGCCCCAGCATTTT. It encodes CASSYEGGGNQPQHF. The chain has TRBV6-5 and TRBJ1-5, with TRBD1 as a possible D gene (6 bases). Trimming left V 2 bases short and J 2 bases short, with 10 bases between. The CDR3 sequence is 15 residues long. The V gene's germline CDR1 is MNHEY and CDR2 SVGAGI.